A single sample is the source of the 8 T cell receptor beta chains below, sequenced in a study of T-cell reconstitution after alpha-beta-depleted transplantation in children. This sample's TCRbeta library carried unique molecular identifier barcodes. A single record per CDR3 protein comes from TCRdb applying MiXCR to the PCR reads. This sample yields around 400,000 distinct CDR3 sequences, of which just over 20% are seen a single time; approximately 3.8% belongs to the top ten. This material consisted of PBMCs from the stem cell graft donor, taken from the stem cell graft. The source of these receptors is a human donor who donated a stem cell graft to a child with acute myeloid leukemia.

J is TRBJ2-1 and V is TRBV28; 7 nucleotides line up with TRBD1. Germline V gives CDR1 MDHEN, CDR2 SYDVKM. Trimming at V came to 3 bases and at J to 5 bases, leaving 7 bases not matched to a gene. The CDR3 extends over 15 amino acids. The CDR3 sequence: CASSFPGGINNEQFF. CDR3 coding DNA: TGTGCCAGCAGTTTCCCAGGGGGTATAAACAATGAGCAGTTCTTC.

The V gene is TRBV4-2, the J gene TRBJ2-5; D gene ambiguous. The V and J ends lost 0 bases and 2 bases respectively, with 7 bases between them. Germline values: CDR1 LGHNA, CDR2 YNFKEQ. This CDR3 has 14 residues. CDR3 in amino acids: CASSQEWQQETQYF. CDR3 sequence (DNA): TGTGCCAGCAGCCAAGAATGGCAGCAAGAGACCCAGTACTTC.

This clonotype occurred many times. J is TRBJ2-3 and V is TRBV5-1; either TRBD1 or TRBD2 may fit D (5 bases each). Germline loops: CDR1 SGHRS, CDR2 YFSETQ. Trimming pared 4 bases from V and 4 bases from J, leaving 13 bases between. The CDR3 extends over 14 amino acids. The CDR3 DNA reads as TGCGCCAGCAGCCTAGGGGAGTGGGCAGATACGCAGTATTTT. As protein: CASSLGEWADTQYF.

This clonotype has ten or more counts. The J gene is TRBJ1-2, the V gene TRBV9; D is ambiguous. This CDR3 is 14 amino acids long. V was clipped by 3 bases and J by 4 bases, with 13 bases between them. CDR1 is SGDLS, CDR2 YYNGEE, per germline. CDR3 loop: CASSAQEAAYGYTF. CDR3 in DNA: TGTGCCAGCAGCGCCCAGGAAGCGGCCTATGGCTACACCTTC.

This clonotype was seen a handful of times. The chain has TRBV24-1 and TRBJ2-1; TRBD2 matches at 7 bases. V was pared by 2 bases and J by 6 bases, with 6 bases of the junction left unmatched. Looked up from germline, CDR1 is KGHDR and CDR2 is SFDVKD. The CDR3 is 15 amino acids. CDR3 DNA: TGTGCCACCAGTGATTGGGGCGGGAGCGGCAATGAGCAGTTCTTC. As protein: CATSDWGGSGNEQFF.

This clonotype came up a few times. CDR3 nucleotides: TGTGCCAGCAGGAAGGGGCATTATAGCAATCAGCCCCAGCATTTT. It yields the protein CASRKGHYSNQPQHF. The chain joins TRBV28 to TRBJ1-5; a weak D match, TRBD1 (5 bases). This CDR3 spans 15 amino acids. With 6 bases removed from V and 0 bases from J, the gap between germline ends came to 12 bases. The germline V gene has CDR1 MDHEN and CDR2 SYDVKM.

CDR3 DNA: TGTGCCAGCAGTTTACTAGCGGGCACCGGGGAGCTGTTTTTT. This translates into CASSLLAGTGELFF. The chain uses TRBV27 and TRBJ2-2, with 8 bases matching TRBD2. From germline, CDR1 is MNHEY and CDR2 SMNVEV (reference sequence). The CDR3 is 14 amino acids. V was clipped by 2 bases and J by 4 bases; unmatched bases: 0.

The rearrangement joins TRBV20-1 to TRBJ2-5; 8 bases are a match to TRBD2. The length of the CDR3 is 19 residues. The V gene end was trimmed by 5 bases and the J gene end by 2 bases; junction bases not matched to a gene: 22. Germline CDR1 DFQATT, CDR2 SNEGSKA (reference sequence). The CDR3 loop reads CSAAGTGRRGLGVQETQYF. In DNA, the CDR3 is TGCAGTGCTGCCGGAACCGGGAGGAGGGGACTAGGGGTTCAAGAGACCCAGTACTTC.